This record covers a single TCR beta chain. Its matching antigen is unknown. The PCR contained 60 Vbeta and 13 Jbeta primers. TCRdb's table, derived via immunoSEQ multiplex PCR, lists solely in-frame clones and lacks some. The sample has fewer than 85,000 clones, 60% to 80% seen once. Healthy donors of bone marrow made up the group. The data were obtained in a study of cytomegalovirus exposure and HLA in healthy donors. Study-wide context: From some 180 million T cells, an earlier analysis saw approximately 110 million unique TCR beta sequences.

The study, taken as a whole, reports: Sequencing likely produced, as an artifact, a cluster of highly shared sequence variants. In a later analysis, HLA-C alleles had the fewest associated TCRs, DRB1 alleles the most.

This CDR3 is built from 17 residues. From germline, CDR1 is SGHRS and CDR2 YFSETQ. The trim removed 2 bases at V and 3 bases at J, leaving 12 bases unmatched. This receptor was identified in a woman aged 40 to 49 in good health and CMV-seropositive. The chain joins TRBV5-1 to TRBJ2-3; 7 positions match TRBD1. The sample was PBMCs. DNA for the CDR3: TGCGCCAGCAGCTTATCCGGGACAGAGCTCGGGACAGATACGCAGTATTTT. It yields the protein CASSLSGTELGTDTQYF.